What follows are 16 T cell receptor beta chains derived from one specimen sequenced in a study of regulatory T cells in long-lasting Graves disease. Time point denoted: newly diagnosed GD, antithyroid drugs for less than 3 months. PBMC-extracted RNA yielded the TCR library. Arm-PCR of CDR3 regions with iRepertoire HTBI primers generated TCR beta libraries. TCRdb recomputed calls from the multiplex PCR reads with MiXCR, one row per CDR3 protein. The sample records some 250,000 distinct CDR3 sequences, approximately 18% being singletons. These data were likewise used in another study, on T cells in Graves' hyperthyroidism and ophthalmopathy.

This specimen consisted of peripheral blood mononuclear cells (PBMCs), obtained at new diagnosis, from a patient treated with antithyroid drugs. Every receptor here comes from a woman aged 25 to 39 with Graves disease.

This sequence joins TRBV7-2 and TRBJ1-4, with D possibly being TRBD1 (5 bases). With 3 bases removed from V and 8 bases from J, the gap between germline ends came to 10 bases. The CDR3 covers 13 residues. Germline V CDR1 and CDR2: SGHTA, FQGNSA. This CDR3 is CASSLGVGEKLFF. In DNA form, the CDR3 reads TGTGCCAGCAGCTTGGGGGTAGGGGAAAAACTGTTTTTT.

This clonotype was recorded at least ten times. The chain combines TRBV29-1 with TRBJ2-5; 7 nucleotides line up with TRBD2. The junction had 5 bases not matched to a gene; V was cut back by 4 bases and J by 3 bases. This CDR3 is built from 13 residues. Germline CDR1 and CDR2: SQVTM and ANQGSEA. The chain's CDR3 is CSVVVGGEETQYF. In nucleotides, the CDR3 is TGCAGCGTTGTGGTTGGGGGGGAAGAGACCCAGTACTTC.

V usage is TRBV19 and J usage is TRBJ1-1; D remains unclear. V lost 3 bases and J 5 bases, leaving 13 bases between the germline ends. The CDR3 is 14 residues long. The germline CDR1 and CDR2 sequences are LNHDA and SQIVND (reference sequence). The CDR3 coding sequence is TGTGCCAGTAGTATCCTGGGCGCGAGGACTGAAGCTTTCTTT. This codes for CASSILGARTEAFF.

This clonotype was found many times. CDR3 protein: CASSQEGQGAYEQYF. DNA of the CDR3: TGTGCCAGCAGCCAGGAGGGACAGGGAGCCTACGAGCAGTACTTC. The V gene is TRBV4-2, the J gene TRBJ2-7, with 9 bases lining up with TRBD1. Looked up from germline, CDR1 is LGHNA and CDR2 is YNFKEQ. The CDR3 has 15 residues. With V trimmed by 3 bases and J by 2 bases, 5 bases remained unmatched.

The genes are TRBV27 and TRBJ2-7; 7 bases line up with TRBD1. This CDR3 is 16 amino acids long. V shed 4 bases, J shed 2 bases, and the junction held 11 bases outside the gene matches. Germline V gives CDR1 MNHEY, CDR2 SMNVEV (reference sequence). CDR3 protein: CASSSSYRDRTYEQYF. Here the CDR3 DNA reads TGTGCCAGCAGTTCCTCATACCGGGACAGAACCTACGAGCAGTACTTC.

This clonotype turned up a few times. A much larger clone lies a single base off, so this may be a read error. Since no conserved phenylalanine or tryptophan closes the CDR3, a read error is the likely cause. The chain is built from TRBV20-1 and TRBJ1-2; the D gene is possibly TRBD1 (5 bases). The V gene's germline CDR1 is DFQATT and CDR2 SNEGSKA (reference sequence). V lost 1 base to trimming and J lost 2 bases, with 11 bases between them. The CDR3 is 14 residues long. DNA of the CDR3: TGCAGTGCTAGAGTTGCCCGGGGGAACTATGGCTACACCTTA. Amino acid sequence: CSARVARGNYGYTL.

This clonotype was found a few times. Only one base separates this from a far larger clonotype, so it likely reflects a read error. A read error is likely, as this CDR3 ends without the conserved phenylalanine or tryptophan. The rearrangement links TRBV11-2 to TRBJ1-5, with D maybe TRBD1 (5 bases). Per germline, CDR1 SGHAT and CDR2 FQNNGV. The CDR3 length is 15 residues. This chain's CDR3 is CASSLEGAPNQPQHS. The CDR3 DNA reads TGTGCCAGCAGCCTAGAAGGGGCGCCTAATCAGCCCCAGCATTCT.

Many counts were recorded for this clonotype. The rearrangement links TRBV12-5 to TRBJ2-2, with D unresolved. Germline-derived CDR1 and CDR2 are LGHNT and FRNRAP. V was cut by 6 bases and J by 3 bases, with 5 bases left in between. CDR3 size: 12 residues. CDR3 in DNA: TGTGCTAGTGGCTACCACACCGGGGAGCTGTTTTTT. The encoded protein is CASGYHTGELFF.

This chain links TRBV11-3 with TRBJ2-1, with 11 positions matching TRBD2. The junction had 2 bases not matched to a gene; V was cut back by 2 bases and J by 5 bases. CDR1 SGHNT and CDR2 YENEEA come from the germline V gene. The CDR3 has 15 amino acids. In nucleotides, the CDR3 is TGTGCCAGCAGCTTAACTAGCGGGGGTGACAATGAGCAGTTCTTC. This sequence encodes CASSLTSGGDNEQFF.

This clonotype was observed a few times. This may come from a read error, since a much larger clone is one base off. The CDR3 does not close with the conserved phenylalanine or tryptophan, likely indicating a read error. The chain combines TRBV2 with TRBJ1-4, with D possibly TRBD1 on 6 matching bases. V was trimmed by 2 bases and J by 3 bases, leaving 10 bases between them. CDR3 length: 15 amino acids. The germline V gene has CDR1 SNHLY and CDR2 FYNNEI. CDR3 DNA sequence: TGTGCCAGCAGTGAAAGGGGGACGGCTAATGAAAAACTGTTTCTT. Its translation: CASSERGTANEKLFL.

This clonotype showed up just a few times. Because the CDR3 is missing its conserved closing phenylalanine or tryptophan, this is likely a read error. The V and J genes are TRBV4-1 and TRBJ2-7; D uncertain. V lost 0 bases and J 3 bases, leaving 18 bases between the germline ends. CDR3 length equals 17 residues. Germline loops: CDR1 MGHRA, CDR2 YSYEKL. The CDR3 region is CASSQEGPAGDLYEQYS. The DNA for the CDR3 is TGCGCCAGCAGCCAAGAAGGTCCGGCAGGTGACCTCTACGAGCAGTACTCC.

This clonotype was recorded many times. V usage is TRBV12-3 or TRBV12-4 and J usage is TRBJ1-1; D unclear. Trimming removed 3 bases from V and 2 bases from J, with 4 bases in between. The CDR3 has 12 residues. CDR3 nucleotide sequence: TGTGCCAGCAGTTTTTTCAACACTGAAGCTTTCTTT. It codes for CASSFFNTEAFF.

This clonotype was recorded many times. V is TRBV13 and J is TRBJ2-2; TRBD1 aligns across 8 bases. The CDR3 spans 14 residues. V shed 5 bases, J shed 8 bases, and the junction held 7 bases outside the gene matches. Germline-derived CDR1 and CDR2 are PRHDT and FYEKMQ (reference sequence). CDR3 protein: CASSLQGAKGELFF. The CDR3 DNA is TGTGCCAGCAGCCTCCAGGGGGCGAAGGGGGAGCTGTTTTTT.

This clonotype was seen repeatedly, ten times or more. CDR3 DNA sequence: TGCAGCGTTGAAGATCCCCGGACGGCCTATGGCTACACCTTC. It codes for CSVEDPRTAYGYTF. The chain employs TRBV29-1 and TRBJ1-2; D remains unclear. The CDR3 sequence is 14 residues long. Trimming pared 0 bases from V and 4 bases from J, leaving 12 bases between. Germline CDR1 and CDR2: SQVTM and ANQGSEA.

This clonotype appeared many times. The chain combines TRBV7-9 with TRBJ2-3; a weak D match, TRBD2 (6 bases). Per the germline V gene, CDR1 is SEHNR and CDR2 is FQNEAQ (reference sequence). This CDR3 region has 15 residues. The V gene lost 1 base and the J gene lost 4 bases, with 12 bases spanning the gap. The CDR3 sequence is CASSLGAGGADTQYF. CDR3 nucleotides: TGTGCCAGCAGCTTAGGGGCTGGAGGGGCAGATACGCAGTATTTT.

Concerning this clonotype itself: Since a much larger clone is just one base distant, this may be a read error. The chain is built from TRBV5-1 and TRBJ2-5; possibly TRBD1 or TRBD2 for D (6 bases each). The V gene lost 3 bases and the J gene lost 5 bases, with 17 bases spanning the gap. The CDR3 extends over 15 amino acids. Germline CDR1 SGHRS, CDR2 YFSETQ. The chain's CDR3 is CASSSGGGGTETQYF. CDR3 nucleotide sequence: TGCGCCAGCAGCTCCGGGGGCGGCGGGACGGAGACCCAGTACTTC.